This paragraph reports one T cell receptor beta chain. What it binds is unknown. These data come from a study of cytomegalovirus exposure and HLA in healthy donors. Notes on the study in general: Later genetic work tied a missense DCLRE1C variant to beta-chain V and J trimming. Reportedly, a later analysis found an Asian-associated ancestry cluster had fewer N-insertions than the roughly 670-donor mean. The authors judged a highly shared variant cluster likely a sequencing artifact. The productive fraction for most TCR beta V segments was about 87% or about 30% in an earlier analysis.

PCR employed 60 Vbeta and 13 Jbeta primers. Measured with immunoSEQ multiplex PCR; TCRdb has only the in-frame clones, and not every one. In the table there are approximately 100,000 clones, around 66% of which are singletons. This sequence was found in a man younger than 40 in good health and CMV-seronegative. Source material: PBMCs.

CDR3 nucleotide sequence: TGTGCCAGCAGCCGGACAGGGACCTACGAGCAGTACTTC. Encoded protein: CASSRTGTYEQYF. The gene calls are TRBV11-3 and TRBJ2-7, with 8 bases aligning to TRBD1. V lost 5 bases, J lost 2 bases, and 2 bases stayed unmatched. The germline V gene has CDR1 SGHNT and CDR2 YENEEA. The CDR3 has 13 residues.